This TCR beta chain was retrieved from a study of vaccination and CD4 T cells after COVID-19. Study-level background: The makeup of the convalescents was six males and four females, two of them Hispanic. Everyone enrolled got two doses of BNT162b2 or mRNA-1273 vaccine. Drawing of post-COVID samples took place a median roughly 100 days after diagnosis (range 35 to 161). Overlapping spike peptides from SARS-CoV-2, HCoV-NL63, HCoV-OC43 and HCoV-229E served to stimulate the cells.

This clonotype was found a few times. Its antigen is not identified. Germline loops: CDR1 DFQATT, CDR2 SNEGSKA (reference sequence). V dropped 5 bases and J dropped 6; count of bases not matched to a gene: 5. The CDR3 loop spans 14 amino acids. The treatment is: approximately nine-day PBMC culture with coronavirus spike peptide pools or control peptides (ViraFEST assay). The assay that was used to sequence DNA from cultured CD4+ T cells was the Oncomine TCR Beta short-read assay. TCRdb called the PCR reads again in MiXCR, with one record for every CDR3 protein. Of under 15,000 distinct CDR3 sequences detected, 55% to 65% appear once; the ten largest clones hold 7.5% to 9%.

This chain uses TRBV20-1 with TRBJ2-1, with 12 bases that match TRBD2. The TCR was taken from a human donor who had recovered from COVID-19. Material: CD4+ T cells from blood, cultured in vitro, obtained before SARS-CoV-2 vaccination. CDR3 nucleotides: TGCAGTGCTCGCGGACTAGCGGGAAGCAATGAGCAGTTCTTC. It encodes CSARGLAGSNEQFF.